These 31 T cell receptor beta chains originate from one sample sequenced in a study of blood T cells in healthy people across ages (dated by TCRdb to between 2014 and 2017). The library came from 5' RACE. TCRdb records Illumina HiSeq 2500 as the sequencer. A second PCR of roughly 7 to 12 cycles was run with a J-beta primer mix and a sample-barcoded 5' primer. Using fastp at Q25 and MiXCR, TCRdb reprocessed the public reads and kept productive beta chains. Each CDR3 protein appears once, grouped with its most common genes and DNA. The sample table holds 1.5 million to 1.8 million distinct CDR3 sequences, of which under 55% were seen once. The ten largest clonotypes hold 4% of the sample. The sequenced sample was blood. The receptors derive from a woman aged 18-29 years in good health.

This chain connects TRBV5-1 to TRBJ2-5; the match to TRBD1 covers 7 bases. TRBJ2-7 matches the DNA end more closely, so the J call is doubtful. Per germline, CDR1 SGHRS and CDR2 YFSETQ. The CDR3 runs to 13 residues. CDR3 sequence reads: CASSNEGAREQYF. CDR3 bases: TGCGCCAGCAGCAACGAGGGGGCTCGCGAGCAGTACTTC.

This clonotype was seen a few times. This chain uses TRBV6-6 with TRBJ2-7; D gene ambiguous. V lost 6 bases to trimming and J lost 3 bases, with 9 bases between them. The CDR3 has 12 residues. Germline-derived CDR1 and CDR2 are MNHNY and SVGAGI (reference sequence). The CDR3 spells CASRGTLYEQYF. The CDR3 DNA is TGTGCCAGCAGGGGTACCCTCTACGAGCAGTACTTC.

The chain recombines TRBV12-3 or TRBV12-4 with TRBJ2-1; TRBD2 agrees at 7 bases. The CDR3 length is 13 residues. The ends lost 5 bases at V and 8 bases at J; junction bases unmatched: 6. The CDR3 DNA reads TGTGCCAGCAGTCCTAATCTAGCGGATGAGCAGTTCTTC. This sequence encodes CASSPNLADEQFF.

On this clonotype itself: A much larger clone lies a single base off, so this may be a read error. This chain links TRBV25-1 with TRBJ2-1; 11 positions agree with TRBD2. The CDR3 sequence is 15 residues long. Per germline, CDR1 MGHDK and CDR2 SYGVNS. Trimming cost V 4 bases and J 10 bases; bases outside gene matches: 9. The CDR3 nucleotides are TGTGCCAGCAGTGCTACTAGCGGGGGTTCCTACGAGCAGTTCTTC. This translates into CASSATSGGSYEQFF.

The V and J genes are TRBV4-1 and TRBJ2-3; 9 nucleotides agree with TRBD2. Looked up from germline, CDR1 is MGHRA and CDR2 is YSYEKL. J gave up 2 bases and V 2 bases, and 2 bases lay outside the gene matches. The CDR3 contains 15 residues. The CDR3 bases are TGCGCCAGCAGCCAAAGGACTAGCGACACAGATACGCAGTATTTT. It translates to CASSQRTSDTDTQYF.

This clonotype was found a few times. This sequence joins TRBV27 and TRBJ2-6, with TRBD2 as a possible D gene (5 bases). The germline V gene encodes CDR1 MNHEY and CDR2 SMNVEV (reference sequence). The CDR3 is 13 amino acids. V was trimmed by 6 bases and J by 9 bases, leaving 12 bases between them. This CDR3 is CASSRGSLNVLTF. As DNA, the CDR3 is TGTGCCAGCAGCCGCGGGTCCCTCAACGTCCTGACTTTC.

V and J are TRBV3-1 and TRBJ2-1; TRBD2 matches at 8 bases. This CDR3 has 16 amino acids. The V segment lost 8 bases and the J segment 4 bases; nucleotides outside the gene matches: 13. Germline loops: CDR1 LGHDT, CDR2 YNNKEL (reference sequence). The CDR3 DNA reads as TGTGCCAGCGGCCCCCCCCCAGCGGGGGCTTACAATGAGCAGTTCTTC. It yields the protein CASGPPPAGAYNEQFF.

This chain's CDR3 is CASSRDSINQPQHF. The DNA of the CDR3 is TGTGCCAGCAGTCGGGACAGTATCAATCAGCCCCAGCATTTT. The chain is built from TRBV6-2 or TRBV6-3 and TRBJ1-5; 7 positions match TRBD1. The CDR3 sequence is 14 residues long. After removal of 5 bases from V and 3 bases from J, the junction contained 4 bases not matched to a gene. The V gene's germline CDR1 is MNHEY and CDR2 SVGEGT.

This sequence joins TRBV10-3 and TRBJ2-5; D gene ambiguous. This CDR3 spans 14 amino acids. Trimming removed 4 bases from V and 6 bases from J, with 15 bases in between. The germline V gene encodes CDR1 ENHRY and CDR2 SYGVKD. The CDR3 protein is CAISGAPRPKTQYF. The CDR3 DNA is TGTGCCATCAGTGGGGCTCCACGACCCAAGACCCAGTACTTC.

Worth noting for this clonotype: A junction boundary mismatches the germline segment, possibly from a read error. The chain joins TRBV27 to TRBJ2-1; D remains unclear. CDR1 MNHEY and CDR2 SMNVEV come from the germline V gene (reference sequence). This CDR3 is 13 amino acids long. CDR3 coding DNA: TGCACCAGCAGTCTCCAGGACTACAATGAGCAGTTCTTC. Translated, it gives CTSSLQDYNEQFF.

A note on this clonotype: At one end, the junction sequence differs from germline, possibly due to a read error. This rearrangement joins TRBV7-2 to TRBJ2-4, with 11 bases aligning to TRBD2. Germline V gene data show CDR1 as SGHTA and CDR2 as FQGNSA. The CDR3 contains 15 residues. Written as DNA, the CDR3 is TGTGCCAGCAGCCTAGCGGGGGGCCTCAAAAACATTCAGTACTTC. Amino acids: CASSLAGGLKNIQYF.

In the case of this clonotype: This may stem from a read error, because a much larger clone lies one nucleotide away. The chain is built from TRBV14 and TRBJ1-1; maybe TRBD1 (6 bases). Germline assignment: CDR1 SGHDN and CDR2 FVKESK. V dropped 3 bases and J dropped 3 bases, with 8 bases sitting between them. There are 13 residues in the CDR3. The CDR3 reads CASSHGQYTEAFF. DNA for the CDR3: TGTGCCAGCAGCCATGGACAGTACACTGAAGCTTTCTTT.

J is TRBJ1-1 and V is TRBV7-9; D call uncertain. CDR1 SEHNR and CDR2 FQNEAQ come from the germline V gene (reference sequence). The CDR3 spans 11 residues. Trimming removed 5 bases from V and 7 bases from J, with 8 bases in between. CDR3 sequence reads: CASSLQVEAFF. The CDR3 DNA reads TGTGCCAGCAGCCTCCAGGTTGAAGCTTTCTTT.

This clonotype occurred a few times. The chain couples TRBV19 to TRBJ2-1, with TRBD2 matching 15 bases. V lost 5 bases and J lost 8; bases outside the gene matches: 7. This CDR3 spans 16 amino acids. Germline CDR1 and CDR2: LNHDA and SQIVND (reference sequence). CDR3 in amino acids: CASSPGTSGRRDEQFF. DNA for the CDR3: TGTGCCAGTAGTCCTGGGACTAGCGGGAGGAGGGATGAGCAGTTCTTC.

The chain couples TRBV12-3 or TRBV12-4 to TRBJ1-2; weak D call: TRBD1 (5 bases). The CDR3 has 15 amino acids. Trimming removed 5 bases at V and 0 bases at J, with 13 bases between. CDR3 residues: CASSPGTNSNYGYTF. The CDR3 DNA is TGTGCCAGCAGTCCAGGGACGAACTCTAACTATGGCTACACCTTC.

The chain has TRBV18 and TRBJ2-3, with 8 bases matching TRBD1. The germline gives CDR1 KGHSH, CDR2 LQKENI. This CDR3 comprises 16 residues. Trimming cost V 4 bases and J 2 bases; bases outside gene matches: 8. The CDR3 here is CASSHTGTGVTDTQYF. The CDR3 region has the DNA TGTGCCAGCTCACACACCGGGACAGGAGTCACAGATACGCAGTATTTT.

This clonotype came up a few times. This chain links TRBV28 with TRBJ2-7; 9 bases map to TRBD2. Germline CDR1 MDHEN, CDR2 SYDVKM. CDR3 length: 14 residues. V trimming: 9 bases; J trimming: 3 bases; junction bases outside the gene matches: 9. The CDR3 coding sequence is TGTGCCAGTATAGCGGGAGTTGGCTTCTACGAGCAGTACTTC. The encoded protein is CASIAGVGFYEQYF.

The chain is built from TRBV7-9 and TRBJ1-1; the match to TRBD1 covers 7 bases. The CDR3 loop spans 14 amino acids. From germline, CDR1 is SEHNR and CDR2 FQNEAQ (reference sequence). Trimming at V came to 1 base and at J to 5 bases, leaving 4 bases not matched to a gene. The CDR3 spells CASSLEQGRTEAFF. For the CDR3, the DNA is TGTGCCAGCAGCTTAGAACAGGGGAGGACTGAAGCTTTCTTT.

In its sample, this clonotype was seen a few times. The chain carries TRBV5-1 and TRBJ1-2, with 9 bases fitting TRBD1. This CDR3 is built from 14 residues. V gave up 0 bases and J gave up 8 bases; unmatched junction bases: 5. The germline V gene encodes CDR1 SGHRS and CDR2 YFSETQ. CDR3 DNA: TGCGCCAGCAGCTTGGAACAGGGGGCGAGGGGCTACACCTTC. It yields the protein CASSLEQGARGYTF.

This clonotype has only a few counts. The chain has TRBV4-1 and TRBJ1-4, with TRBD1 matching 9 bases. The CDR3 length is 16 residues. The germline V gene encodes CDR1 MGHRA and CDR2 YSYEKL. V trimming: 4 bases; J trimming: 5 bases; junction bases outside the gene matches: 8. CDR3 sequence reads: CASSPPPGQGNEKLFF. The CDR3 region has the DNA TGCGCCAGCAGCCCCCCACCTGGACAGGGGAATGAAAAACTGTTTTTT.

The rearrangement links TRBV7-2 to TRBJ2-5; 10 nucleotides agree with TRBD2. Germline values: CDR1 SGHTA, CDR2 FQGNSA. The ends lost 10 bases at V and 11 bases at J; junction bases unmatched: 19. CDR3 length: 15 amino acids. CDR3 sequence: CATSRPSGGPFEQYF. The DNA of the CDR3 is TGTGCCACCTCCAGGCCTAGCGGGGGCCCTTTTGAGCAGTACTTC.

The chain combines TRBV7-9 with TRBJ2-3, with D unclear. The germline V and J ends were trimmed by 6 bases and 2 bases, with 21 bases remaining between them. Looked up from germline, CDR1 is SEHNR and CDR2 is FQNEAQ (reference sequence). This CDR3 has 17 residues. The CDR3 DNA is TGTGCCAGCAGGTCATATGGTTTAAGCCCGTTCACAGATACGCAGTATTTT. Translated, it gives CASRSYGLSPFTDTQYF.

V is TRBV2 and J is TRBJ1-5; TRBD1 agrees at 7 bases. CDR1 and CDR2 (germline): SNHLY, FYNNEI. Losses at the gene ends were 4 bases for V and 4 bases for J; bases not matched to a gene: 7. This CDR3 contains 15 residues. The CDR3 loop reads CASSGSGQLNQPQHF. Written as DNA, the CDR3 is TGTGCCAGCAGTGGATCGGGACAGCTTAATCAGCCCCAGCATTTT.

The J gene is TRBJ2-7, the V gene TRBV6-2 or TRBV6-3, with TRBD1 matching 10 bases. After removal of 7 bases from V and 2 bases from J, the junction contained 8 bases not matched to a gene. CDR1 and CDR2 from the germline V gene are MNHEY and SVGEGT. The CDR3 sequence is 15 residues long. CDR3 region: CASTHMGQGTYEQYF. CDR3 nucleotides: TGTGCCAGCACCCACATGGGACAGGGGACCTACGAGCAGTACTTC.

This CDR3 reads CAWSVKEQFF. In nucleotides, the CDR3 is TGTGCCTGGAGTGTAAAGGAGCAGTTCTTC. V usage is TRBV30 and J usage is TRBJ2-1; no reliable D call. There are 10 residues in the CDR3. CDR1 is GTSNPN and CDR2 is SVGIG in the germline V gene (reference sequence). Between the trimmed V and J ends, which lost 0 bases and 10 bases, there was a span of 4 bases.

This chain joins TRBV5-1 and TRBJ2-7; 9 bases align to TRBD2. Germline-derived CDR1 and CDR2 are SGHRS and YFSETQ. Unmatched junction bases numbered 17, after V lost 4 bases and J lost 6 bases. CDR3 size: 17 residues. This CDR3 reads CASSLLLTVAGDIEQYF. The CDR3 coding sequence is TGCGCCAGCAGCCTCCTTTTGACGGTAGCGGGAGATATCGAGCAGTACTTC.

CDR3: CATSDFHRVGYGYTF. The CDR3, as DNA: TGTGCCACCAGTGATTTTCACAGGGTCGGCTATGGCTACACCTTC. V gene TRBV24-1 combines with J gene TRBJ1-2, with D perhaps matching TRBD1 (6 bases). CDR3 length: 15 amino acids. The V end was cut by 1 base, the J end by 4 bases, with 12 bases between. In germline, CDR1 is KGHDR, CDR2 SFDVKD.

The CDR3 here is CSAASPGVYSGNTIYF. In DNA, the CDR3 is TGCAGTGCTGCGTCTCCGGGAGTCTACTCTGGAAACACCATATATTTT. The chain joins TRBV20-1 to TRBJ1-3; D gene uncertain. V lost 5 bases to trimming and J lost 0 bases, with 17 bases between them. This CDR3 is 16 amino acids long. Looked up from germline, CDR1 is DFQATT and CDR2 is SNEGSKA (reference sequence).

This clonotype appeared a few times. The chain carries TRBV11-2 and TRBJ1-1, with 9 bases matching TRBD1. V trimming: 3 bases; J trimming: 7 bases; junction bases outside the gene matches: 9. This CDR3 region has 15 residues. CDR1 is SGHAT and CDR2 is FQNNGV in the germline V gene. The CDR3: CASSFYRTGDSEAFF. CDR3 nucleotides: TGTGCCAGCAGCTTTTATCGGACAGGGGACAGTGAAGCTTTCTTT.

The gene calls are TRBV20-1 and TRBJ2-5; a possible D gene is TRBD2 (5 bases). Looked up from germline, CDR1 is DFQATT and CDR2 is SNEGSKA (reference sequence). Trimming stripped 4 bases from V and 2 bases from J, with 11 bases between. The CDR3 covers 13 residues. The CDR3 DNA is TGCAGTGCTAAGCTAACGGGACAAGAGACCCAGTACTTC. It encodes CSAKLTGQETQYF.

This clonotype has only a few counts. V is TRBV20-1 and J is TRBJ2-2; 8 nucleotides agree with TRBD2. V shed 5 bases and J 0 bases; nucleotides not matched to a gene: 2. Germline V gives CDR1 DFQATT, CDR2 SNEGSKA (reference sequence). There are 14 residues in the CDR3. In DNA, the CDR3 is TGCAGTGCTGCGGGGGGTTCGAACACCGGGGAGCTGTTTTTT. This translates into CSAAGGSNTGELFF.